This entry is about one T cell receptor (beta chain). Its antigen is currently unknown. The record originates from a study of blood T cells in healthy people across ages. Overall study results and limits: Conclusively comparing naive with antigen-experienced cells was impossible with unsorted PBMCs.

The total RNA that was extracted per sample amounted to at least 5 micrograms. Primed by a sample-barcoded 5' primer and a J-beta primer mix, a second PCR proceeded for about 6 to 11 cycles. Every molecule of cDNA carried a tag from a template-switch adaptor with 12 random nucleotides. MiXCR, applied by TCRdb to the 5' RACE reads, yields one record per CDR3 protein. The sample contains 1.5 million or so distinct CDR3 sequences, 35% to 45% of which appear only once. This CDR3 is built from 14 residues. In germline, CDR1 is MNHNS, CDR2 SASEGT. V was trimmed by 7 bases and J by 4 bases, leaving 16 bases between them.

This clonotype was obtained from a woman between 18 and 29 years old in good health. Sequencing used blood. This chain joins TRBV6-1 and TRBJ1-2; D gene ambiguous. CDR3 loop: CASMLGRAPYGYTF. CDR3 bases: TGTGCCAGCATGTTGGGGAGGGCCCCCTATGGCTACACCTTC.